This TCR beta chain was identified in a study of blood T cell repertoires in COVID-19. At the level of the study: Italy, Spain and the United States were the sources of the convalescent and acute COVID-19 samples. T cells, B-cell-depleted T cells, or PBMCs supplied cDNA or gDNA.

The germline gives CDR1 LGHDT, CDR2 YNNKEL (reference sequence). The CDR3 runs to 13 residues. The V and J ends lost 1 base and 6 bases respectively, with 9 bases between them. Authors' data handling: Estimated nucleated cell counts came from reference gene primer amplification. Libraries were prepared by immunoSEQ multiplex PCR; TCRdb keeps only in-frame clonotypes and omits some of them. The DNA gave D and trimming, while V, J and clone size come from that table. The table shows fewer than 110,000 clones, with about 89% occurring only once. This TCR was sampled from an older woman with acute or convalescent COVID-19. Source material: peripheral blood. This chain joins TRBV3-1 (or the pseudogene TRBV3-2) and TRBJ1-1; D unclear. The CDR3 DNA reads as TGTGCCAGCAGCCAAGTTGAGGGATCTGAAGCTTTCTTT. It specifies CASSQVEGSEAFF.